The clone carrying this TCR beta chain was counted at least ten times. The antigen is undetermined. CDR3 length equals 14 residues. V was cut by 0 bases and J by 5 bases, with 8 bases left in between. Germline V gives CDR1 SGHRS, CDR2 YFSETQ. The data belong to a study of read filtering for tumor transcriptome and immune sequencing. About the research overall: By R-ISS, stages I, II and III held about 8, 16 and 7 patients. Whole-transcriptome libraries were prepared after DNase treatment. TCR-mapped reads were about 3.5 to 10.27 million with IR-seq versus 85 to 1273 with RNA-seq.

Study-wide findings and caveats: Single-read clonotypes: about 81.9% of IR-seq clonotypes (approximately 4% of reads), about 75% of RNA-seq clonotypes (approximately 49% of reads).

The library was built from about 0.4 ug RNA with molecular barcoded adaptors for alpha/delta and beta/gamma chains. One entry per CDR3 protein, called by TCRdb with MiXCR from the reads. The sample records some 80,000 distinct CDR3 sequences, 9% to 15% being singletons. The J gene is TRBJ1-4, the V gene TRBV5-1; no clear D. Sequences were obtained from a population of CD138-negative cells sorted from bone marrow. This TCR was sampled from a donor at least 40 years old with multiple myeloma. CDR3 loop: CASSLEASNEKLFF. Here the CDR3 DNA reads TGCGCCAGCAGCTTGGAGGCTTCCAATGAAAAACTGTTTTTT. Full variable domain (rest looked up from reference TRBV5-1 and TRBJ1-4): KAGVTQTPRYLIKTRGQQVTLSCSPISGHRSVSWYQQTPGQGLQFLFEYFSETQRNKGNFPGRFSGRQFSNSRSEMNVSTLELGDSALYLCASSLEASNEKLFFGSGTQLSVL.